Shown below are 22 T cell receptor beta chains from a single sample sequenced in a study of T cell responses to AZD1222 COVID-19 vaccine. Profiling relied on immunoSEQ multiplex PCR, and the TCRdb table lists in-frame clones only, not all of them. In the table there are about 100,000 clones, around nine tenths of which are singletons. The sequencing used peripheral blood, collected on day 0 of AZD1222 vaccination. These receptors came from an adult in good health.

The rearrangement uses TRBV20-1 and TRBJ1-1, with D possibly TRBD1 on 6 matching bases. CDR1 is DFQATT, CDR2 SNEGSKA, per germline (reference sequence). CDR3 size: 14 residues. V was trimmed by 5 bases and J by 1 base, leaving 14 bases between them. The CDR3 spells CSAGAGASNTEAFF. CDR3 in DNA: TGCAGTGCTGGTGCGGGGGCGTCGAACACTGAAGCTTTCTTT.

This chain uses TRBV11-2 with TRBJ2-2; D is undetermined. CDR3 size: 13 residues. Trimming removed 6 bases from V and 3 bases from J, with 8 bases in between. Germline loops: CDR1 SGHAT, CDR2 FQNNGV. DNA for the CDR3: TGTGCCAGCAGAGGGCCCGACACCGGGGAGCTGTTTTTT. It encodes CASRGPDTGELFF.

The chain links TRBV28 to TRBJ1-5; D uncertain. Deletions cut 4 bases from V and 3 bases from J, with 7 bases between. CDR3 length: 13 amino acids. The V gene's germline CDR1 is MDHEN and CDR2 SYDVKM. The CDR3 region has the DNA TGTGCCAGCAGTTACCCTTCCAATCAGCCCCAGCATTTT. Protein product: CASSYPSNQPQHF.

CDR3 sequence: CASSKDRANGYTF. In DNA, the CDR3 is TGTGCCAGCAGTAAGGACAGGGCGAATGGCTACACCTTC. V gene TRBV28 combines with J gene TRBJ1-2; 8 nucleotides match TRBD1. The CDR3 consists of 13 residues. The germline gives CDR1 MDHEN, CDR2 SYDVKM. V shed 5 bases and J 6 bases; nucleotides not matched to a gene: 5.

This chain joins TRBV4-1 and TRBJ1-1; D is perhaps TRBD1 (6 bases). CDR1 and CDR2 from the germline V gene are MGHRA and YSYEKL. V was trimmed by 4 bases and J by 0 bases, leaving 18 bases between them. The CDR3 loop spans 17 amino acids. The CDR3 reads CASSRGPGATVNTEAFF. As DNA, the CDR3 is TGCGCCAGCAGCCGAGGCCCGGGGGCGACGGTGAACACTGAAGCTTTCTTT.

The chain links TRBV7-9 to TRBJ1-1; D call uncertain. The V and J ends lost 1 base and 1 base respectively, with 7 bases between them. The CDR3 covers 14 residues. The germline V gene encodes CDR1 SEHNR and CDR2 FQNEAQ (reference sequence). CDR3 DNA: TGTGCCAGCAGCTTAGTTTTAGGGAACACTGAAGCTTTCTTT. It encodes CASSLVLGNTEAFF.

This clone came up a few times. The chain employs TRBV27 and TRBJ1-1, with D tentatively TRBD1 (5 bases). The CDR3 is 13 amino acids. Germline V gene data show CDR1 as MNHEY and CDR2 as SMNVEV (reference sequence). Trimming cost V 2 bases and J 11 bases, with 15 bases left between them. The DNA for the CDR3 is TGTGCCAGCAGTTTAGTAGGGACCCAGTCGGCTTTCTTT. Translated, it gives CASSLVGTQSAFF.

The chain joins TRBV9 to TRBJ2-5; perhaps TRBD2 as D (5 bases). The germline V gene has CDR1 SGDLS and CDR2 YYNGEE. V was shortened by 0 bases and J by 5 bases, with 8 bases between the two germline ends. The CDR3 spans 13 residues. The CDR3, as DNA: TGTGCCAGCAGCGTAGTCGAGGGCGAGACCCAGTACTTC. It specifies CASSVVEGETQYF.

The chain has TRBV28 and TRBJ1-1, with a weak D call TRBD1 (5 bases). This CDR3 has 13 residues. CDR1 and CDR2 from the germline V gene are MDHEN and SYDVKM. Trimming shortened V by 8 bases and J by 0 bases, and 10 bases separated the two germline ends. The CDR3 nucleotides are TGTGCCAGCCTGGGACGGATGAACACTGAAGCTTTCTTT. This encodes CASLGRMNTEAFF.

The V gene is TRBV7-8, the J gene TRBJ2-7; no definite D call. The CDR3 runs 13 residues. The V gene's germline CDR1 is SGHVS and CDR2 FQNEAQ. Trimming removed 1 base from V and 6 bases from J, with 10 bases in between. CDR3 DNA sequence: TGTGCCAGCAGCTTAGTCTCGTCGGTCGAGCAGTACTTC. Residues: CASSLVSSVEQYF. Looking up the rest from reference TRBV7-8 and TRBJ2-7 gives the full variable domain: GAGVSQSPRYKVAKRGQDVALRCDPISGHVSLFWYQQALGQGPEFLTYFQNEAQLDKSGLPSDRFFAERPEGSVSTLKIQRTQQEDSAVYLCASSLVSSVEQYFGPGTRLTVT.

The chain has TRBV9 and TRBJ1-6; D is possibly TRBD1 (5 bases). Trimming shortened V by 3 bases and J by 1 base, and 11 bases separated the two germline ends. CDR3 length equals 16 residues. Germline V gene sequence: CDR1 SGDLS, CDR2 YYNGEE. The CDR3 DNA sequence: TGTGCCAGCAGCGGGGACCGAGGTTCCTATAATTCACCCCTCCACTTT. As protein: CASSGDRGSYNSPLHF. The variable domain in full, with the rest retrieved from reference TRBV9 and TRBJ1-6, is DSGVTQTPKHLITATGQRVTLRCSPRSGDLSVYWYQQSLDQGLQFLIQYYNGEERAKGNILERFSAQQFPDLHSELNLSSLELGDSALYFCASSGDRGSYNSPLHFGNGTRLTVT.

This clone was recorded once. The J gene is TRBJ1-4, the V gene TRBV29-1; D is undetermined. The germline V gene has CDR1 SQVTM and CDR2 ANQGSEA. Trimming pared 5 bases from V and 0 bases from J, leaving 7 bases between. The CDR3 covers 13 residues. CDR3 DNA: TGCAGCGTTTATGGCGCAACTAATGAAAAACTGTTTTTT. Residues: CSVYGATNEKLFF.

The V call is TRBV29-1, the J call TRBJ2-7; D remains unclear. The V end lost 6 bases, the J end lost 0 bases, and 12 bases lay between the germline ends. There are 13 residues in the CDR3. Germline V gives CDR1 SQVTM, CDR2 ANQGSEA. This chain's CDR3 is CSVGNFPSYEQYF. The CDR3 nucleotides are TGCAGCGTCGGTAACTTCCCCTCCTACGAGCAGTACTTC.

This clone was found a few times. The chain links TRBV20-1 to TRBJ2-7; 8 bases are a match to TRBD1. The germline V gene encodes CDR1 DFQATT and CDR2 SNEGSKA (reference sequence). CDR3 length equals 15 residues. The ends lost 3 bases at V and 3 bases at J; junction bases unmatched: 10. CDR3 region: CSASLETGVFYEQYF. The CDR3 bases are TGCAGTGCTAGTCTCGAGACAGGGGTATTCTACGAGCAGTACTTC.

V gene TRBV28 combines with J gene TRBJ1-5; D perhaps matches TRBD1 (6 bases). CDR3 length equals 14 residues. The V end lost 10 bases, the J end lost 1 base, and 14 bases lay between the germline ends. The germline V gene encodes CDR1 MDHEN and CDR2 SYDVKM. The CDR3 region has the DNA TGTGCCACTCTAGCCAGGGGAAGCAATCAGCCCCAGCATTTT. Its translation is CATLARGSNQPQHF.

V and J are TRBV28 and TRBJ1-2; TRBD1 aligns across 8 bases. Germline V gene sequence: CDR1 MDHEN, CDR2 SYDVKM. The CDR3 is made up of 13 amino acids. Germline trimming cut 5 bases from V and 7 bases from J; bases unmatched to any gene: 6. In nucleotides, the CDR3 is TGTGCCAGCAGTAGACAGGGGTTAAGTGGCTACACCTTC. This translates into CASSRQGLSGYTF.

This rearrangement joins TRBV7-9 to TRBJ1-5; D gene unclear. The germline V and J ends were trimmed by 1 base and 6 bases, with 4 bases remaining between them. The CDR3 length is 12 residues. Germline-derived CDR1 and CDR2 are SEHNR and FQNEAQ (reference sequence). CDR3 residues: CASSLEVQPQHF. CDR3 sequence (DNA): TGTGCCAGCAGCTTAGAGGTTCAGCCCCAGCATTTT.

V is TRBV2 and J is TRBJ1-5; TRBD1 aligns across 9 bases. Germline CDR1 reads SNHLY; CDR2 reads FYNNEI. The junction had 3 bases not matched to a gene; V was cut back by 4 bases and J by 5 bases. The CDR3 is 14 residues long. CDR3 sequence reads: CASSVGTGYQPQHF. CDR3 DNA: TGTGCCAGCAGTGTTGGGACAGGGTATCAGCCCCAGCATTTT.

V usage is TRBV28 and J usage is TRBJ1-5; 8 positions agree with TRBD1. The CDR3 loop spans 15 amino acids. The V gene end was trimmed by 3 bases and the J gene end by 3 bases; junction bases not matched to a gene: 4. CDR1 is MDHEN and CDR2 is SYDVKM in the germline V gene. As DNA, the CDR3 is TGTGCCAGCAGTTTCCTGGACAGGGACAATCAGCCCCAGCATTTT. The encoded protein is CASSFLDRDNQPQHF.

V is TRBV6-5 and J is TRBJ1-1, with D possibly matching TRBD1 (5 bases). The V and J ends lost 6 bases and 1 base respectively, with 12 bases between them. The germline CDR1 and CDR2 sequences are MNHEY and SVGAGI. The CDR3 loop spans 14 amino acids. This chain's CDR3 is CASRTLGQNTEAFF. The CDR3 DNA is TGTGCCAGCAGAACCTTAGGACAGAACACTGAAGCTTTCTTT.

The chain carries TRBV12-5 and TRBJ1-2; the D is unclear. V lost 1 base and J lost 2, with 8 bases in between. This CDR3 is 14 amino acids long. CDR1 is LGHNT and CDR2 is FRNRAP in the germline V gene. CDR3 amino acids: CASGLGSANYGYTF. DNA of the CDR3: TGTGCTAGTGGTTTGGGGAGTGCGAACTATGGCTACACCTTC.

V usage is TRBV5-1 and J usage is TRBJ1-4; D is perhaps TRBD1 (5 bases). Between the trimmed V and J ends, which lost 4 bases and 0 bases, there was a span of 10 bases. CDR3 size: 15 residues. The germline V gene encodes CDR1 SGHRS and CDR2 YFSETQ. For the CDR3, the DNA is TGCGCCAGCAGCGTGGGGGGGACAACTAATGAAAAACTGTTTTTT. Amino acid sequence: CASSVGGTTNEKLFF. Using reference TRBV5-1 and TRBJ1-4 for the parts outside the CDR3, the full variable domain is KAGVTQTPRYLIKTRGQQVTLSCSPISGHRSVSWYQQTPGQGLQFLFEYFSETQRNKGNFPGRFSGRQFSNSRSEMNVSTLELGDSALYLCASSVGGTTNEKLFFGSGTQLSVL.